The present T cell receptor (beta chain) was sequenced within a study of CD8+ T cells in alopecia areata. Study information: Tofacitinib exposure lasted 6 to 18 months, followed by 6 months off drug.

The investigators collected lesional scalp punch biopsies and peripheral blood from alopecia areata patients. The authors sorted CD4+ and CD8+ T cells from PBMCs. cDNA prepared by RNA extraction and subsequent reverse transcription served as the template for sequencing. Profiled with immunoSEQ multiplex PCR; TCRdb holds only in-frame clones, not every one. The table includes some 100,000 clones, 35% to 40% detected once. In this sample, this clone turned up once. This TCR derives from a human donor with alopecia areata. Sequencing was done on a sample of CD4+ T cells sorted from blood.

CDR3 nucleotides: TGTGCCAGCAGTTCGGGCTACGAGCAGTACTTC. Translating gives CASSSGYEQYF. The gene calls are TRBV11-2 and TRBJ2-7; D is uncertain. V was clipped by 6 bases and J by 3 bases, with 6 bases between them. Germline CDR1 is SGHAT and CDR2 is FQNNGV. This CDR3 contains 11 residues.